The source of this TCR beta chain is a study of T cells in Graves' hyperthyroidism and ophthalmopathy (dated by TCRdb to between 2018 and 2021). Context from the whole study: Peripheral blood was collected at initial diagnosis, before any treatment. To identify TCR V-J signatures that set the groups apart, the researchers used a discovery cohort of 90 to 100 patients, made up of fewer than 50 with Graves' ophthalmopathy and some 60 with stable Graves' hyperthyroidism. Prospective prediction of ophthalmopathy was tested in an independent validation cohort of approximately 19 hyperthyroidism patients and 17 patients who later progressed to ophthalmopathy. The 100 or so discovery patients were divided at random into training and test sets in a 7:3 ratio. Thyroid tissue and blood T-cell repertoires from roughly 6 Graves' hyperthyroidism patients were also compared in the study. After sampling, hyperthyroidism patients received methimazole starting at 30 mg daily, and ophthalmopathy patients received high-dose intravenous methylprednisolone. According to the paper, TCR Vbeta CDR3 sequencing was carried out on 120 to 150 peripheral blood samples, which came from around 43 ophthalmopathy, roughly 75 hyperthyroidism and about 17 progressor patients.

Stable Graves' hyperthyroidism was defined as no progression to ophthalmopathy during 18 months of follow-up. Hyperthyroidism patients were newly diagnosed, had a disease duration of under 2 months, and were aged 18 to 65 years. Exclusion was applied to patients with uncontrolled infections, other autoimmune diseases, pregnancy or lactation. Diagnoses were established on the basis of clinical symptoms, serum thyroxine and TRAb, thyroid ultrasound, and orbital computed tomography. PBMCs were separated from under 11 ml of fresh peripheral blood using Ficoll-Paque density gradient centrifugation. Trizol reagent was used to extract total RNA, and RNA quality was then checked on an Agilent 2100 Bioanalyzer. CDR1 and CDR2 (LGHDT, YNNKEL) derive from the germline V gene (reference sequence). Trimming at the junction amounts to 3 bases on V and 1 base on J, and the germline ends lie 6 bases apart. Inclusive of the bounding cysteine and phenylalanine, the CDR3 is 13 residues long. The retained sequence is limited to the CDR3, 39 bases, with the frame set at the first base.

There are many counts of this clonotype. There is no known antigen for this receptor. Base qualities are not provided; no much larger clone lies one nucleotide away. Amplification of TCR beta CDR3 regions was carried out from RNA transcripts. For the first round of RT-PCR on the TCR CDR3, the HTBI primer set was used together with the Qiagen OneStep RT-PCR kit. Libraries were constructed in a second round of multiplex PCR, after which size selection and purification were carried out. The libraries were sequenced on an Illumina HiSeq2000 using paired-end 100 bp reads. From the authors' description of their analysis: SOAPnuke was used to process the raw data, throwing out any read that contained adapters or uncalled bases, had a mean Phred below 15, or lacked an exact constant-primer or identifier match. COPE v1.2.5 was used to merge high-quality paired reads, and clonotypes were defined as unique nucleotide sequences. MiTCR v1.1 was used to align the clonotypes against IMGT TRBV, TRBD and TRBJ reference segments. Analysis was restricted to V-J combinations with a frequency above 0.0001, which covered roughly 99% of repertoires. A TCS score was defined as the ratio of F50 (clonal expansion) to E x V (chaos), with BLOSUM62-based TCRdist applied between CDR3 peptides within each V-J. Welch's t-statistics and random forest reduced fewer than 600 V-J features to 10 to 15, which were used in a naive Bayes classifier (R e1071). TCRdb reanalyzed the raw reads on its own, using fastp at Q25 for trimming and MiXCR for clone calling, and kept in-frame beta chains. Rows are combined by CDR3 protein, so each entry shows the most common genes and DNA. TCRdb, not the original authors, processed these V and J calls. The table for this sample lists approximately 370,000 distinct CDR3 sequences; 15% of them were counted only once. The top ten constitute 30% to 35% of the sample.

Study-wide conclusions, independent of this receptor: No statistical method was used to set the sample size in advance, and investigators knew the group allocation. In validation, the model predicted progression to ophthalmopathy with 60% to 71% sensitivity and about 72% specificity, a median of 6.5 months before onset. Most expanded thyroid clonotypes (frequency above 0.001) were also detected in blood, a finding suggesting that blood repertoires may reflect thyroid immune responses. A 13 V-J signature model separated ophthalmopathy from stable hyperthyroidism, with approximately 87% sensitivity and just under 84% specificity in cross-validation and 80%/75% in testing.

Recombination joined TRBV3-1 with TRBJ2-5; the D gene cannot be named for sure. Sequenced input: blood. The clonotype comes from a woman in her 30s with Graves' hyperthyroidism. The CDR3 amino acid sequence is: CASSQARQETQYF. In nucleotides, the sequence is TGTGCCAGCAGCCAGGCCCGCCAAGAGACCCAGTACTTC.